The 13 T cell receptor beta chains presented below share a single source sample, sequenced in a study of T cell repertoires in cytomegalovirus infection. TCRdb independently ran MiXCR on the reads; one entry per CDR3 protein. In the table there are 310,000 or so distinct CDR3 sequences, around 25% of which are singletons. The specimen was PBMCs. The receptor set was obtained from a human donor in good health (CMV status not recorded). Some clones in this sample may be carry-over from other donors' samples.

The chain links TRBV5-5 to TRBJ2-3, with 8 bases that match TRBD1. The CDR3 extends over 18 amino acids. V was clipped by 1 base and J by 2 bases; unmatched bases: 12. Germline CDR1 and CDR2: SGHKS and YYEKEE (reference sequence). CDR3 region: CASSLSPATGALTDTQYF. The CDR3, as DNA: TGTGCCAGCAGCTTGTCGCCTGCGACAGGGGCCCTCACAGATACGCAGTATTTT.

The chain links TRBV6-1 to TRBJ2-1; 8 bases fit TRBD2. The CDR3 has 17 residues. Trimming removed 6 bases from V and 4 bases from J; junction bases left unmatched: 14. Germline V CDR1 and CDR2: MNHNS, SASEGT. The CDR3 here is CASRETTPGLVYNEQFF. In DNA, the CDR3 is TGTGCCAGCAGGGAAACCACCCCGGGACTAGTGTACAATGAGCAGTTCTTC.

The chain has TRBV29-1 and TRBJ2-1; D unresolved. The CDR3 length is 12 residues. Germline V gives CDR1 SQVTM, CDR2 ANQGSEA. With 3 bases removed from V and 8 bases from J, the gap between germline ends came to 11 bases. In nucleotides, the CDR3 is TGCAGCGTTGAGCCCCAGGTCTATGAGCAGTTCTTC. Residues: CSVEPQVYEQFF.

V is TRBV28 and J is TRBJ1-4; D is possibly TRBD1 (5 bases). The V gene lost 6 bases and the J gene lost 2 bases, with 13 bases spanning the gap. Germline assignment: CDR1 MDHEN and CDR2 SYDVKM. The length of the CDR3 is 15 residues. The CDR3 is CASRPRDLTNEKLFF. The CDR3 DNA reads TGTGCCAGCAGGCCAAGGGACCTTACTAATGAAAAACTGTTTTTT.

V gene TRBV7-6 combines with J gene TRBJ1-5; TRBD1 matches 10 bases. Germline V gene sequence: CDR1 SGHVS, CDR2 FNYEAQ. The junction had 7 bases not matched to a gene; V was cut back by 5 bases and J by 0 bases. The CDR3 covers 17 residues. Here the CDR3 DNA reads TGTGCCAGCAGCGCCGTGACAGGGGGCTATAGCAATCAGCCCCAGCATTTT. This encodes CASSAVTGGYSNQPQHF.

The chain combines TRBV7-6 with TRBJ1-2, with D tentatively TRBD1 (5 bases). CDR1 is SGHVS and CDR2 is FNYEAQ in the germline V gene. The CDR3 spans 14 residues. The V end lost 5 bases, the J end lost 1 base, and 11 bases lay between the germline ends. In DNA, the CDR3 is TGTGCCAGCAGCCCGGGACCCATTAACTATGGCTACACCTTC. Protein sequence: CASSPGPINYGYTF.

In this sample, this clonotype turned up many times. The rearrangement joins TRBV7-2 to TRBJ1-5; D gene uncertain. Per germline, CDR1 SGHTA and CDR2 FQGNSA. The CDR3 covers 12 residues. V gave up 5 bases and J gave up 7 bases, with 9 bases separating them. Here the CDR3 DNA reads TGTGCCAGCAGCAACGGGTTACAGCCCCAGCATTTT. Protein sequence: CASSNGLQPQHF.

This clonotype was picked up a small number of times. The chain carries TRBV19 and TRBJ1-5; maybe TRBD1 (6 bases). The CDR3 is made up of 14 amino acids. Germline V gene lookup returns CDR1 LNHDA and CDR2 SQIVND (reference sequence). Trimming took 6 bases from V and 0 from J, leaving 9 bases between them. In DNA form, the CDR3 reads TGTGCCAGTAGCCGGGACACTAGCAATCAGCCCCAGCATTTT. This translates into CASSRDTSNQPQHF.

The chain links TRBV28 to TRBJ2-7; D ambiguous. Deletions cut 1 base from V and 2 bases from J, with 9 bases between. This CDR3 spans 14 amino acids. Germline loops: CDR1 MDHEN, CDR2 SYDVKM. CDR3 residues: CASSLLSGPYEQYF. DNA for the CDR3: TGTGCCAGCAGTTTATTATCTGGGCCCTACGAGCAGTACTTC.

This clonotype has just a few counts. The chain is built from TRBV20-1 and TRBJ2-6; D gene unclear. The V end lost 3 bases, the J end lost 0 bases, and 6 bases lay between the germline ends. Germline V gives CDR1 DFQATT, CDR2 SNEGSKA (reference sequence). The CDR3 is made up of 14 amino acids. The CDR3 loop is CSASPSSGANVLTF. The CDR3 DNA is TGCAGTGCTAGTCCCAGCTCTGGGGCCAACGTCCTGACTTTC.

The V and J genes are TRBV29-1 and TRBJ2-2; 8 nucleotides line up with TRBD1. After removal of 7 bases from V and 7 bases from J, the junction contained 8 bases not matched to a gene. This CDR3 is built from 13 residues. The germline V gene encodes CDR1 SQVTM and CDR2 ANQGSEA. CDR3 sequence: CSALDRVGGELFF. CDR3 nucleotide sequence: TGCAGCGCCCTGGACAGGGTCGGCGGGGAGCTGTTTTTT.

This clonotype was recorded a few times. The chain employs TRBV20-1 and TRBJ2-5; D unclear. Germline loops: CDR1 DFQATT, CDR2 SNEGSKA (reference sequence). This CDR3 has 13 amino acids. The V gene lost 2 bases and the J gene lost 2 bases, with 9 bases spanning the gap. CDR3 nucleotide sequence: TGCAGTGCTAGAATGGAGATACAAGAGACCCAGTACTTC. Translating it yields CSARMEIQETQYF.

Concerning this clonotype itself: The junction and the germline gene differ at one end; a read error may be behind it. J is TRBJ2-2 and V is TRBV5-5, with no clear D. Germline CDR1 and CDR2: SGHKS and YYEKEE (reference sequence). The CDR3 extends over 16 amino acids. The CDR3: CASTNPGPPKTGELFF. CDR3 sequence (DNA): TGTGCCAGCACCAACCCGGGCCCCCCGAAGACCGGGGAGCTGTTTTTT.